These 10 T cell receptor beta chains originate from one sample sequenced in a study of T cell responses to AZD1222 COVID-19 vaccine. The assay was immunoSEQ multiplex PCR, and TCRdb's table has in-frame clones only and misses some. The sample holds about 180,000 clones, roughly nine tenths seen once. The material was peripheral blood, obtained on day 0 of AZD1222 vaccination. These receptors were taken from an adult in good health.

J is TRBJ2-1 and V is TRBV9, with TRBD1 matching over 10 bases. After removal of 3 bases from V and 8 bases from J, the junction contained 8 bases not matched to a gene. The germline V gene has CDR1 SGDLS and CDR2 YYNGEE. The CDR3 is made up of 15 amino acids. CDR3 sequence (DNA): TGTGCCAGCAGCGCCAGCCGGGACAGGGGATATGAGCAGTTCTTC. Translation gives CASSASRDRGYEQFF.

The J gene is TRBJ2-7, the V gene TRBV5-5; TRBD1 agrees at 8 bases. V lost 0 bases and J lost 5; bases outside the gene matches: 7. Per the germline V gene, CDR1 is SGHKS and CDR2 is YYEKEE (reference sequence). CDR3 length: 15 residues. CDR3 bases: TGTGCCAGCAGCTTGGGGGCAGGGGGCAAGGACGAGCAGTACTTC. Translation: CASSLGAGGKDEQYF.

The rearrangement uses TRBV19 and TRBJ1-2; tentative D call: TRBD1 (5 bases). CDR1 and CDR2 from the germline V gene are LNHDA and SQIVND (reference sequence). The CDR3 totals 18 residues. Trimming pared 3 bases from V and 6 bases from J, leaving 26 bases between. In DNA form, the CDR3 reads TGTGCCAGTAGTATTGATCGGGCAGGGTTTTTTCAATCGGATGGCTACACCTTC. It is translated as CASSIDRAGFFQSDGYTF. The complete variable domain, with remaining parts taken from reference TRBV19 and TRBJ1-2, reads DGGITQSPKYLFRKEGQNVTLSCEQNLNHDAMYWYRQDPGQGLRLIYYSQIVNDFQKGDIAEGYSVSREKKESFPLTVTSAQKNPTAFYLCASSIDRAGFFQSDGYTFGSGTRLTVV.

This sequence joins TRBV10-3 and TRBJ1-1; D remains ambiguous. Trimming cost V 5 bases and J 4 bases, with 11 bases left between them. Germline values: CDR1 ENHRY, CDR2 SYGVKD. This CDR3 contains 13 residues. CDR3 residues: CAISWERGTEAFF. The CDR3 region has the DNA TGTGCCATCAGTTGGGAACGCGGCACTGAAGCTTTCTTT.

This clone was seen just once. CDR3 coding DNA: TGTGCCAGCAGCACGACGAGGGGATCCGGGGAGCTGTTTTTT. Its protein is CASSTTRGSGELFF. V usage is TRBV28 and J usage is TRBJ2-2; perhaps D is TRBD1 or TRBD2 (5 bases each). V was trimmed by 6 bases and J by 6 bases, leaving 14 bases between them. Germline CDR1 reads MDHEN; CDR2 reads SYDVKM. The CDR3 runs 14 residues.

This sequence joins TRBV7-6 and TRBJ1-4, with 7 nucleotides matching TRBD1. V lost 5 bases and J lost 2; bases outside the gene matches: 8. The germline gives CDR1 SGHVS, CDR2 FNYEAQ. This CDR3 has 16 residues. The CDR3 DNA reads TGTGCCAGCAGCCGAAGTTTACAGGGGACTAATGAAAAACTGTTTTTT. It encodes CASSRSLQGTNEKLFF.

The chain has TRBV6-5 and TRBJ2-4; the D gene is possibly TRBD2 (6 bases). V was shortened by 5 bases and J by 0 bases, with 11 bases between the two germline ends. Germline CDR1 is MNHEY and CDR2 is SVGAGI. The CDR3 extends over 15 amino acids. Written as DNA, the CDR3 is TGTGCCAGCAGTATTCGCGGGACAGCCAAAAACATTCAGTACTTC. This encodes CASSIRGTAKNIQYF.

The chain is built from TRBV15 and TRBJ1-2, with 8 bases aligning to TRBD1. The germline V gene encodes CDR1 LNHNV and CDR2 YYDKDF (reference sequence). The CDR3 sequence is 17 residues long. The V and J ends lost 1 base and 6 bases, in that order; junction bases with no gene match: 13. CDR3 nucleotides: TGTGCCACCAGCAGAGCGGGGCAGGGGGCGAAACAAAATGGCTACACCTTC. Its translation is CATSRAGQGAKQNGYTF.

The chain carries TRBV28 and TRBJ1-5; D is possibly TRBD1 (5 bases). Germline V gene lookup returns CDR1 MDHEN and CDR2 SYDVKM. Trimming removed 5 bases from V and 6 bases from J, with 20 bases in between. The CDR3 length is 16 residues. CDR3 DNA: TGTGCCAGCAGTCTGACGTGGATCAGGGCCAGTCAGCCCCAGCATTTT. Translated, it gives CASSLTWIRASQPQHF.

The gene calls are TRBV6-1 and TRBJ1-5; D possibly corresponds to TRBD1 (5 bases). V lost 1 base and J lost 2, with 15 bases in between. This CDR3 is 17 amino acids long. From germline, CDR1 is MNHNS and CDR2 SASEGT. The CDR3 DNA follows: TGTGCCAGCAGTGAAGGACAGCCGCTTACGGGCAATCAGCCCCAGCATTTT. Translated, it gives CASSEGQPLTGNQPQHF.